The entry below describes one TCR beta chain. In the source study's methods: It was from reference gene primer amplification that nucleated cell counts were estimated. Using immunoSEQ multiplex PCR, the repertoire was profiled, and TCRdb retains in-frame clones only, with some absent. V and J calls and clone size follow that table, whereas D and trimming were derived from the DNA. The sample includes under 95,000 clones, 79% of them seen just once. The data were obtained in a study of blood T cell repertoires in COVID-19. Background on the study: The United States, Italy and Spain were the sources of the acute and convalescent COVID-19 samples. Sources were T cells, B-cell-depleted T cells, or PBMCs; the material itself was cDNA or gDNA.

This CDR3 spans 16 amino acids. Trimming shortened V by 1 base and J by 11 bases, and 21 bases separated the two germline ends. In germline, CDR1 is MGHRA, CDR2 YSYEKL. The TCR originated in a man between 60 and 70 years old with active or convalescent COVID-19. The chain uses TRBV4-1 and TRBJ1-5; tentative D call: TRBD1 (6 bases). The sequenced material came from peripheral blood. CDR3 bases: TGCGCCAGCAGCCAAGGGCCAGGGACAAGGGAGCTAACCCAGCATTTT. Translated, it gives CASSQGPGTRELTQHF.